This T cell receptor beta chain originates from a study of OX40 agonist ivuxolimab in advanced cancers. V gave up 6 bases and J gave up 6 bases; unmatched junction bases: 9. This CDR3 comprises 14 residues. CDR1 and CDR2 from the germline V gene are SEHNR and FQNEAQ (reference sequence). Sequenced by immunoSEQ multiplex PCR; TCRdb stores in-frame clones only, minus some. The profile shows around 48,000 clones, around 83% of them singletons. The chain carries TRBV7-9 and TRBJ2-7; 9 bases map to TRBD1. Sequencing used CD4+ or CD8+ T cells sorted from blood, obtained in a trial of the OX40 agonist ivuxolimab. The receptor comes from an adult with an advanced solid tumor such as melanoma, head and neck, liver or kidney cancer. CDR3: CASSRDRGVGEQYF. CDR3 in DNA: TGTGCCAGCAGTCGAGACAGGGGGGTAGGCGAGCAGTACTTC.